This T cell receptor (beta chain) emerged from a study of blood T cell repertoires in COVID-19. Turning to the study itself: COVID-19 samples, acute and convalescent, were from the United States, Italy and Spain. T cells, B-cell-depleted T cells, or PBMCs provided the cDNA or gDNA that served as material.

The CDR3 is made up of 15 amino acids. Germline CDR1 and CDR2: LGHDT and YNNKEL (reference sequence). The junction had 7 bases not matched to a gene; V was cut back by 4 bases and J by 8 bases. This clone has a single count. In the authors' workflow: Estimates of nucleated cell counts were drawn from the amplification of reference gene primers. Method: immunoSEQ multiplex PCR; TCRdb's copy keeps in-frame clones and lacks some. That table is the source of V, J and clone size, and D and trimming were worked out from the DNA. The sample gives about 150,000 clones, about four fifths of which show up once; roughly 1.9% is in the top ten.

This sequence originates from an elderly woman with acute or convalescent COVID-19. The sequencing input was peripheral blood. V usage is TRBV3-1 (or the pseudogene TRBV3-2) and J usage is TRBJ1-6, with TRBD1 identical over 8 bases. CDR3 coding DNA: TGTGCCAGCAGCCCGGCCGGGACAGGACATTCACCCCTCCACTTT. Translating gives CASSPAGTGHSPLHF.